This passage covers 8 T cell receptor beta chains from one sample sequenced in a study of shared clonotypes between healthy human individuals. The protocol was immunoSEQ multiplex PCR, while the TCRdb copy is restricted to in-frame clones and leaves out a portion. Among approximately 470,000 clones, around 73% were seen once, and the ten largest hold approximately 12%. The sequenced sample was PBMCs. Receptors were obtained from a woman in her thirties or forties in good health. Some clones in this sample may be carry-over from other donors' samples.

This chain connects TRBV30 to TRBJ1-4, with D uncertain. Per germline, CDR1 GTSNPN and CDR2 SVGIG (reference sequence). The CDR3 has 13 amino acids. Trimming removed 2 bases from V and 4 bases from J, with 8 bases in between. This CDR3 is CAWSTNSNEKLFF. The CDR3 DNA reads as TGTGCCTGGAGTACCAACAGTAATGAAAAACTGTTTTTT.

This chain joins TRBV7-8 and TRBJ2-1; no clear D gene. CDR3 size: 16 residues. CDR1 SGHVS and CDR2 FQNEAQ come from the germline V gene. Trimming pared 2 bases from V and 1 base from J, leaving 12 bases between. CDR3 loop: CASSLIAATSYNEQFF. The CDR3 bases are TGTGCCAGCAGCTTAATCGCAGCGACGTCCTACAATGAGCAGTTCTTC.

The chain uses TRBV28 and TRBJ1-1; perhaps TRBD1 as D (5 bases). CDR3 length: 16 residues. CDR1 and CDR2 from the germline V gene are MDHEN and SYDVKM. Trimming shortened V by 3 bases and J by 1 base, and 15 bases separated the two germline ends. CDR3 sequence reads: CASSFLSRQRNTEAFF. The CDR3 DNA reads as TGTGCCAGCAGTTTTTTGAGCAGACAGAGGAACACTGAAGCTTTCTTT.

The genes are TRBV5-1 and TRBJ1-4, with a possible D match to TRBD1 (5 bases). This CDR3 comprises 18 residues. V was pared by 2 bases and J by 4 bases, with 21 bases between. Germline V gene lookup returns CDR1 SGHRS and CDR2 YFSETQ. CDR3 in DNA: TGCGCCAGCAGCTTTCGCCAGGGAGGTTGGGACTTTAATGAAAAACTGTTTTTT. Translation: CASSFRQGGWDFNEKLFF.

This chain connects TRBV11-1 to TRBJ2-3; 8 bases are a match to TRBD2. V shed 4 bases and J 1 base; nucleotides not matched to a gene: 7. Per the germline V gene, CDR1 is SGHAT and CDR2 is FQDESV (reference sequence). This CDR3 spans 16 amino acids. The CDR3 reads CASSSGGGWGTDTQYF. As DNA, the CDR3 is TGTGCCAGCAGCTCCGGGGGGGGATGGGGCACAGATACGCAGTATTTT.

The gene calls are TRBV28 and TRBJ1-5; tentative D call: TRBD1 (5 bases). Per germline, CDR1 MDHEN and CDR2 SYDVKM. This CDR3 contains 15 residues. Trimming left V 5 bases short and J 1 base short, with 12 bases between. The CDR3 bases are TGTGCCAGCAGTCAGGGATGGGGGAGCAATCAGCCCCAGCATTTT. It specifies CASSQGWGSNQPQHF. Filled out from reference TRBV28 and TRBJ1-5, the complete variable domain reads DVKVTQSSRYLVKRTGEKVFLECVQDMDHENMFWYRQDPGLGLRLIYFSYDVKMKEKGDIPEGYSVSREKKERFSLILESASTNQTSMYLCASSQGWGSNQPQHFGDGTRLSIL.

This clone was observed a handful of times. This sequence joins TRBV6-5 and TRBJ1-2, with 10 bases aligning to TRBD1. The length of the CDR3 is 15 residues. The V gene's germline CDR1 is MNHEY and CDR2 SVGAGI. Trimming at V came to 4 bases and at J to 4 bases, leaving 6 bases not matched to a gene. CDR3 sequence (DNA): TGTGCCAGCAGTTCCCGGGACAGGGGTGGCTATGGCTACACCTTC. Residues: CASSSRDRGGYGYTF.

The V gene is TRBV10-2, the J gene TRBJ2-7; a weak D match, TRBD1 (5 bases). The CDR3 is 15 amino acids. V lost 0 bases to trimming and J lost 3 bases, with 12 bases between them. Germline V gene data show CDR1 as WSHSY and CDR2 as SAAADI. DNA of the CDR3: TGCGCCAGCAGTGAGTCTTACGACAGTAACTACGAGCAGTACTTC. This codes for CASSESYDSNYEQYF.